The entry below gives a single T cell receptor beta chain sequence along with its context. Its matching antigen is unknown. CDR3 size: 17 residues. The V gene lost 5 bases and the J gene lost 0 bases, with 16 bases spanning the gap. Germline V gene lookup returns CDR1 SEHNR and CDR2 FQNEAQ (reference sequence). The sample belongs to a study of T cell responses to AZD1222 COVID-19 vaccine. Study observations and caveats: Just five to seven people given AZD1222 tested seropositive at baseline. Sampling that yielded the repertoires occurred only after the peak T cell response. Rises in breadth and depth of Spike-specific TCRs came after two AZD1222 doses.

Sequencing used immunoSEQ multiplex PCR; TCRdb keeps in-frame clones, though not all of them. The sample lists about 100,000 clones, around 87% occurring once. Sequencing was performed on peripheral blood, taken on day 0 of MenACWY control vaccination. The TCR originated in an adult in good health. The rearrangement uses TRBV7-9 and TRBJ2-2, with D hard to call. The CDR3 coding sequence is TGTGCCAGCAGCCCCAGGCCTGGCGGTGCGAACACCGGGGAGCTGTTTTTT. It encodes CASSPRPGGANTGELFF. The full variable domain, with the rest looked up from reference TRBV7-9 and TRBJ2-2, is DTGVSQNPRHKITKRGQNVTFRCDPISEHNRLYWYRQTLGQGPEFLTYFQNEAQLEKSRLLSDRFSAERPKGSFSTLEIQRTEQGDSAMYLCASSPRPGGANTGELFFGEGSRLTVL.